This is a list of T cell receptor beta chains from one sample in a study of metastatic and nonmetastatic thyroid tumors. TCRdb re-called the PCR reads with MiXCR. Among about 7,000 clones listed, around a fifth were seen once. Sequencing was performed on adjacent normal tissue. All receptors derive from a female donor with papillary thyroid cancer or a benign thyroid nodule (not recorded which). Some clones in this sample may be carry-over from other donors' samples. Both conserved end residues are part of each CDR3. The D gene is left open where the match is weak. Some rows have no size entry. The others give once, few or many, or a class for an expanded clone.

v_call: TRBV11-2; d_call: -; clone_size: -; j_call: TRBJ1-5; cdr3_nt: TGTGCCAGCAGCTTATTTGGAAATCAGCCCCAGCATTTT; cdr3_aa: CASSLFGNQPQHF
v_call: TRBV20-1; d_call: TRBD2; clone_size: many; j_call: TRBJ2-3; cdr3_nt: TGCAGTGCTAGCGGGGGGACCACAGATACGCAGTATTTT; cdr3_aa: CSASGGTTDTQYF
v_call: TRBV5-1; d_call: TRBD2; clone_size: few; j_call: TRBJ2-7; cdr3_nt: TGCGCCAGCAGCGCAGCGGGGGGCCTCTTCTACGAGCAGTACTTC; cdr3_aa: CASSAAGGLFYEQYF
v_call: TRBV27; d_call: -; clone_size: many; j_call: TRBJ2-3; cdr3_nt: TGTGCCAGCAGCTTAAACCGGGGAGAAGGTACGCAGTATTTT; cdr3_aa: CASSLNRGEGTQYF
v_call: TRBV6-1; d_call: -; clone_size: medium-sized; j_call: TRBJ1-1; cdr3_nt: TGTGCCAGCACCCCGGACCGGATGAACACTGAAGCTTTCTTT; cdr3_aa: CASTPDRMNTEAFF
v_call: TRBV13; d_call: -; clone_size: -; j_call: TRBJ2-1; cdr3_nt: TGTGCCAGCAGCTTAGATCTCGACGGGACGACCTACAATGAGCAGTTCTTC; cdr3_aa: CASSLDLDGTTYNEQFF
v_call: TRBV20-1; d_call: -; clone_size: medium-sized; j_call: TRBJ2-1; cdr3_nt: TGCAGTGCTATAGGAGCCAGCTCCTACAATGAGCAGTTCTTC; cdr3_aa: CSAIGASSYNEQFF
v_call: TRBV20-1; d_call: TRBD2; clone_size: few; j_call: TRBJ2-3; cdr3_nt: TGCAGTGCCGCGACTAGCGGTACAGATACGCAGTATTTT; cdr3_aa: CSAATSGTDTQYF
v_call: TRBV4-1; d_call: TRBD1; clone_size: -; j_call: TRBJ1-4; cdr3_nt: TGCGCCAGCAGCCAAATAGACAGGGAAGGAGAAAAACTGTTTTTT; cdr3_aa: CASSQIDREGEKLFF
v_call: TRBV7-8; d_call: -; clone_size: -; j_call: TRBJ2-1; cdr3_nt: TGTGCCAGCAGCTTCCAGTGGGGCGGCAATGAGCAGTTCTTC; cdr3_aa: CASSFQWGGNEQFF
v_call: TRBV12-3/TRBV12-4; d_call: -; clone_size: medium-sized; j_call: TRBJ2-7; cdr3_nt: TGTGCCAGCAGTTTGACCGGGGGAAATCTACTCTACTACGAGCAGTACTTC; cdr3_aa: CASSLTGGNLLYYEQYF
v_call: TRBV6-2/TRBV6-3; d_call: TRBD1; clone_size: -; j_call: TRBJ1-2; cdr3_nt: TGTGCCAGCAGTTACTCGACAGGGGTAGGCTACACCTTC; cdr3_aa: CASSYSTGVGYTF
v_call: TRBV30; d_call: TRBD1; clone_size: once; j_call: TRBJ1-2; cdr3_nt: TGTGCCTGGATCGGACAGGCCCTCTATGGCTACACCTTC; cdr3_aa: CAWIGQALYGYTF
v_call: TRBV29-1; d_call: -; clone_size: many; j_call: TRBJ1-4; cdr3_nt: TGCAGCGTTGCCCGGGGTGAAGAAAAACTGTTTTTT; cdr3_aa: CSVARGEEKLFF
v_call: TRBV20-1; d_call: -; clone_size: medium-sized; j_call: TRBJ2-1; cdr3_nt: TGCAGTGCTAGTTCATACGAGCTGAGCAATGAGCAGTTCTTC; cdr3_aa: CSASSYELSNEQFF
v_call: TRBV3-1; d_call: TRBD2; clone_size: many; j_call: TRBJ2-5; cdr3_nt: TGTGCCAGCAGCCACCTATTGGGACTAGCACGAGAGACCCAGTACTTC; cdr3_aa: CASSHLLGLARETQYF
v_call: TRBV28; d_call: -; clone_size: many; j_call: TRBJ2-3; cdr3_nt: TGTGCCAGCAGTTTTCCAGGGGAGGACACGCAGTATTTT; cdr3_aa: CASSFPGEDTQYF
v_call: TRBV20-1; d_call: TRBD2; clone_size: medium-sized; j_call: TRBJ2-1; cdr3_nt: TGCAGTGCTAGAGATTATCGACTAGCGGGAGTATGGGAGCAGTTCTTC; cdr3_aa: CSARDYRLAGVWEQFF
v_call: TRBV19; d_call: -; clone_size: many; j_call: TRBJ2-5; cdr3_nt: TGTGCCAGTAGTATCGGGGGAGAGGGGGAGACCCAGTACTTC; cdr3_aa: CASSIGGEGETQYF
v_call: TRBV12-5; d_call: -; clone_size: few; j_call: TRBJ1-1; cdr3_nt: TGTGCTAGTGCCTTAGACAGCCTAAACACTGAAGCTTTCTTT; cdr3_aa: CASALDSLNTEAFF
v_call: TRBV5-1; d_call: TRBD1; clone_size: -; j_call: TRBJ2-2; cdr3_nt: TGCGCCAGCAGCCTAGGACAGGGGGCCAACACCGGGGAGCTGTTTTTT; cdr3_aa: CASSLGQGANTGELFF
v_call: TRBV6-1; d_call: TRBD1; clone_size: medium-sized; j_call: TRBJ2-7; cdr3_nt: TGTGCCAGCAGTGGCCGGGACAGTAACTCCTACGAGCAGTACTTC; cdr3_aa: CASSGRDSNSYEQYF
v_call: TRBV7-9; d_call: -; clone_size: -; j_call: TRBJ2-5; cdr3_nt: TGTGCCAGCAGCTTCGGAGGGGGGGCGTGGGAGACCCAGTACTTC; cdr3_aa: CASSFGGGAWETQYF
v_call: TRBV6-1; d_call: -; clone_size: medium-sized; j_call: TRBJ2-3; cdr3_nt: TGTGCCAGCAGTGAATTGAGCTACACAGATACGCAGTATTTT; cdr3_aa: CASSELSYTDTQYF
v_call: TRBV18; d_call: TRBD2; clone_size: -; j_call: TRBJ2-1; cdr3_nt: TGCGCCAGCTCACCATTACTAGCGGGGGGCACCTACAATGAGCAGTTCTTC; cdr3_aa: CASSPLLAGGTYNEQFF
v_call: TRBV28; d_call: -; clone_size: medium-sized; j_call: TRBJ2-7; cdr3_nt: TGTGCCAGCAGTTTAAAGACCTCCGAGCAGTACTTC; cdr3_aa: CASSLKTSEQYF
v_call: TRBV11-1; d_call: -; clone_size: once; j_call: TRBJ1-1; cdr3_nt: TGTGCCAGCAGTTTAGCGGAAGGGACCCTAATAGATACTGAAGCTTTCTTT; cdr3_aa: CASSLAEGTLIDTEAFF
v_call: TRBV20-1; d_call: -; clone_size: medium-sized; j_call: TRBJ1-5; cdr3_nt: TGCAGTGCTTCCTCAGGGTCTTGGAGCAATCAGCCCCAGCATTTT; cdr3_aa: CSASSGSWSNQPQHF
v_call: TRBV11-2; d_call: TRBD1; clone_size: -; j_call: TRBJ1-1; cdr3_nt: TGTGCCAGCAGCCAGGGGGCGAACACTGAAGCTTTCTTT; cdr3_aa: CASSQGANTEAFF
v_call: TRBV30; d_call: -; clone_size: medium-sized; j_call: TRBJ2-7; cdr3_nt: TGTGCCTGGAGGCAACCTCCAGGGGGGGGCTCCTACGAGCAGTACTTC; cdr3_aa: CAWRQPPGGGSYEQYF
v_call: TRBV6-1; d_call: -; clone_size: medium-sized; j_call: TRBJ2-7; cdr3_nt: TGTGCCAGCTTAGGACGGGTGGAGTCCTACGAGCAGTACTTC; cdr3_aa: CASLGRVESYEQYF
v_call: TRBV24-1; d_call: TRBD2; clone_size: -; j_call: TRBJ2-3; cdr3_nt: TGTGCCACCAGTGATTTTAGGGCGGGAGGAGATACGCAGTATTTT; cdr3_aa: CATSDFRAGGDTQYF
v_call: TRBV10-2; d_call: -; clone_size: many; j_call: TRBJ1-4; cdr3_nt: TGCGCCAGCAGCGGGGAATGGGGAATCAACGAAAAACTGTTTTTT; cdr3_aa: CASSGEWGINEKLFF
v_call: TRBV6-5; d_call: -; clone_size: medium-sized; j_call: TRBJ2-5; cdr3_nt: TGTGCCAGCAGCTTACTAGGAGGGCTGGGGACCCAGTACTTC; cdr3_aa: CASSLLGGLGTQYF
v_call: TRBV20-1; d_call: -; clone_size: medium-sized; j_call: TRBJ2-3; cdr3_nt: TGCAGTGCTAGTAATCCCTTCACTAGCACAGATACGCAGTATTTT; cdr3_aa: CSASNPFTSTDTQYF
v_call: TRBV18; d_call: TRBD1; clone_size: many; j_call: TRBJ2-1; cdr3_nt: TGTGCCAGCTCATCCACACGGGACAGGAGCAATGAGCAGTTCTTC; cdr3_aa: CASSSTRDRSNEQFF
v_call: TRBV20-1; d_call: -; clone_size: many; j_call: TRBJ1-5; cdr3_nt: TGCAGTGCTAGAGGGGGCAGGGAGGGTCAGCCCCAGCATTTT; cdr3_aa: CSARGGREGQPQHF
v_call: TRBV6-7; d_call: TRBD2; clone_size: -; j_call: TRBJ2-1; cdr3_nt: TGTGCCAGCAGCCCCTGGGGGGGGGGAAGCAATGAGCAGTTCTTC; cdr3_aa: CASSPWGGGSNEQFF